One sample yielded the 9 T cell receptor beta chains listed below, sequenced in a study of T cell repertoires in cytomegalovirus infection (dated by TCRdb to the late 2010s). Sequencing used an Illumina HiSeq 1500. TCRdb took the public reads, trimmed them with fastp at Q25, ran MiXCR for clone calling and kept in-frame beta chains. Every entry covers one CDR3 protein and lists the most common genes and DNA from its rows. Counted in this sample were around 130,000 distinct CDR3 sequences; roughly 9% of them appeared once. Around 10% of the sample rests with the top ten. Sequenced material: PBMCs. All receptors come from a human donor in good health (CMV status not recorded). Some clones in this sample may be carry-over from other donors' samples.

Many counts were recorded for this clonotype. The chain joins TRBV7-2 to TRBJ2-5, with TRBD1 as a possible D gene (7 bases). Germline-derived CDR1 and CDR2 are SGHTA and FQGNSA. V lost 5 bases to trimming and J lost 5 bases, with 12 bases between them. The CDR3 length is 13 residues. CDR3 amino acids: CASSGGGLETQYF. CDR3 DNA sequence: TGTGCCAGCAGCGGAGGGGGCCTGGAGACCCAGTACTTC.

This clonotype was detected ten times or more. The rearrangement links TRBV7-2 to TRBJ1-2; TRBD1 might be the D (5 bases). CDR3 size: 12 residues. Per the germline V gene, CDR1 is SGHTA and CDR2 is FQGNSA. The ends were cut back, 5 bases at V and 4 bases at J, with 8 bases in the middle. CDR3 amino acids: CASSTRGYGYTF. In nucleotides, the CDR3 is TGTGCCAGCAGCACGAGGGGCTATGGCTACACCTTC. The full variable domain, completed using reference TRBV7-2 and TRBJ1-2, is GAGVSQSPSNKVTEKGKDVELRCDPISGHTALYWYRQSLGQGLEFLIYFQGNSAPDKSGLPSDRFSAERTGGSVSTLTIQRTQQEDSAVYLCASSTRGYGYTFGSGTRLTVV.

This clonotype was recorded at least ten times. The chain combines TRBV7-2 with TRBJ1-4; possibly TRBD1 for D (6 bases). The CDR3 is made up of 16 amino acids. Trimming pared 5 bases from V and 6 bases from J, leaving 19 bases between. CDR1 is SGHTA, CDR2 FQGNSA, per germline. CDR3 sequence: CASSVARGASDEKLFF. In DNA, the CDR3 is TGTGCCAGCAGCGTCGCCAGGGGCGCATCGGATGAAAAACTGTTTTTT.

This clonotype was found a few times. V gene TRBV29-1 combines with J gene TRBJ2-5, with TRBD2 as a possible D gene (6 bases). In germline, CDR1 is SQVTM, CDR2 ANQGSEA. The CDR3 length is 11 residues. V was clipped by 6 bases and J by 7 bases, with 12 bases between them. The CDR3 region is CSVRAGGTQYF. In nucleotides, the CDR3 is TGCAGCGTAAGGGCCGGGGGGACCCAGTACTTC.

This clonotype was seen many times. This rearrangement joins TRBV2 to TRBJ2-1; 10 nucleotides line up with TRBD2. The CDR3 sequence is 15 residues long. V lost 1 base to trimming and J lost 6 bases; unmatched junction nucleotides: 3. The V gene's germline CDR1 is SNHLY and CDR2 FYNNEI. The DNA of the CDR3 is TGTGCCAGCAGTGAAGGGGTAGCGGGGGGCAATGAGCAGTTCTTC. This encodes CASSEGVAGGNEQFF. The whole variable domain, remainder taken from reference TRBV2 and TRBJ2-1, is EPEVTQTPSHQVTQMGQEVILRCVPISNHLYFYWYRQILGQKVEFLVSFYNNEISEKSEIFDDQFSVERPDGSNFTLKIRSTKLEDSAMYFCASSEGVAGGNEQFFGPGTRLTVL.

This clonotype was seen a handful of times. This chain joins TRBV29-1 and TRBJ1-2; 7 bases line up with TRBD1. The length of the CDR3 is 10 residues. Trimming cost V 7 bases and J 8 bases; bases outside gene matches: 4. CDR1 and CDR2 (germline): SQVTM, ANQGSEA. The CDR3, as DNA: TGCAGCGCAGGGGGGCCCGGCTACACCTTC. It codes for CSAGGPGYTF.

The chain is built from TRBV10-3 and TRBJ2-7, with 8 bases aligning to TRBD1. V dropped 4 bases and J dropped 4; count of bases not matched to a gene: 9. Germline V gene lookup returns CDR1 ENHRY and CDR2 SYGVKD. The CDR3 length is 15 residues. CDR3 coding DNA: TGTGCCATCAGTGCCCCGAACAGGGGGGAATACGAGCAGTACTTC. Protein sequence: CAISAPNRGEYEQYF.

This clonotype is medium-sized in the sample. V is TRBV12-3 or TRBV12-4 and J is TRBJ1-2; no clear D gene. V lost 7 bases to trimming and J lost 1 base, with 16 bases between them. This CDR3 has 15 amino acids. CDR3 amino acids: CASTPDDILNYGYTF. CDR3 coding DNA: TGTGCCAGCACCCCCGACGACATCCTTAACTATGGCTACACCTTC.

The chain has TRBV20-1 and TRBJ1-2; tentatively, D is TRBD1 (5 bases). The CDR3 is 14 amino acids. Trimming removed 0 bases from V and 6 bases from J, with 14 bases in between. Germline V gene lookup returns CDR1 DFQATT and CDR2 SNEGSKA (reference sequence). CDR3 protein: CSARDPGVADGYTF. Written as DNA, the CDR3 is TGCAGTGCTAGAGATCCGGGGGTAGCGGATGGCTACACCTTC.